These 17 T cell receptor beta chains came from one sample sequenced in a study of T cell responses to AZD1222 COVID-19 vaccine. Data came from immunoSEQ multiplex PCR; TCRdb stores just in-frame clones and leaves some out. Of fewer than 100,000 clones listed, about nine tenths are singletons. Sequencing used peripheral blood, obtained 28 days after the second AZD1222 dose. The receptors were sampled from an adult who received the AZD1222 COVID-19 vaccine.

The chain combines TRBV19 with TRBJ1-1; D unclear. Germline CDR1 LNHDA, CDR2 SQIVND (reference sequence). V was shortened by 2 bases and J by 6 bases, with 4 bases between the two germline ends. CDR3 size: 11 residues. CDR3: CASSIFAEAFF. The CDR3 DNA reads as TGTGCCAGTAGTATATTCGCTGAAGCTTTCTTT.

The gene calls are TRBV11-2 and TRBJ2-1; TRBD1 matches at 9 bases. CDR1 is SGHAT, CDR2 FQNNGV, per germline. The J segment lost 9 bases and the V segment lost 1 base, leaving 13 bases of the junction unmatched. This CDR3 is built from 17 residues. The chain's CDR3 is CASSLGVPTGGLGEQFF. CDR3 coding DNA: TGTGCCAGCAGCTTAGGGGTGCCGACAGGGGGTCTCGGTGAGCAGTTCTTC.

Only one count was recorded for this clone. V is TRBV18 and J is TRBJ1-1; D unclear. V gave up 0 bases and J gave up 4 bases, with 15 bases separating them. Looked up from germline, CDR1 is KGHSH and CDR2 is LQKENI. CDR3 size: 16 residues. The CDR3 region has the DNA TGTGCCAGCTCACCACCTTCTTTTCGGGGTGGCACTGAAGCTTTCTTT. This codes for CASSPPSFRGGTEAFF.

A single count supports this clone. The chain uses TRBV5-4 and TRBJ2-2, with a tentative D call TRBD2 (7 bases). The ends were cut back, 0 bases at V and 4 bases at J, with 13 bases in the middle. CDR1 and CDR2 (germline): SGHNT, YYREEE (reference sequence). This CDR3 has 16 amino acids. The CDR3 loop is CASSLARGAGTGELFF. The CDR3 DNA follows: TGTGCCAGCAGCTTGGCCCGGGGGGCGGGCACCGGGGAGCTGTTTTTT.

The chain employs TRBV6-5 and TRBJ2-3; 7 bases are a match to TRBD2. CDR3 length: 15 residues. Trimming at V came to 2 bases and at J to 5 bases, leaving 7 bases not matched to a gene. Germline values: CDR1 MNHEY, CDR2 SVGAGI. CDR3 residues: CASSYQWDYIDTQYF. The CDR3 DNA reads as TGTGCCAGCAGTTACCAATGGGACTACATAGATACGCAGTATTTT.

In nucleotides, the CDR3 is TGTGCCAGCAGTGAATACCAGGGTTACAATGAGCAGTTCTTC. Its protein is CASSEYQGYNEQFF. This sequence joins TRBV6-1 and TRBJ2-1, with a tentative D call TRBD1 (5 bases). The CDR3 has 14 amino acids. CDR1 and CDR2 from the germline V gene are MNHNS and SASEGT. Trimming took off 2 bases at V and 4 bases at J, with 9 bases between the two ends.

The V call is TRBV27, the J call TRBJ1-2; maybe TRBD1 (6 bases). This CDR3 has 15 residues. The germline V gene has CDR1 MNHEY and CDR2 SMNVEV (reference sequence). Trimming shortened V by 5 bases and J by 0 bases, and 13 bases separated the two germline ends. CDR3 nucleotides: TGTGCCAGCAGTCTCCGGGGGCCAACTAACTATGGCTACACCTTC. Protein product: CASSLRGPTNYGYTF.

The chain is built from TRBV7-9 and TRBJ1-4; a weak D match, TRBD1 (5 bases). CDR1 SEHNR and CDR2 FQNEAQ come from the germline V gene (reference sequence). CDR3 size: 16 residues. Between the trimmed V and J ends, which lost 5 bases and 2 bases, there was a span of 15 bases. As DNA, the CDR3 is TGTGCCAGCAGCCCCACCACGGGGGAGACTAATGAAAAACTGTTTTTT. The encoded protein is CASSPTTGETNEKLFF.

The genes are TRBV27 and TRBJ1-5; unclear D gene. The CDR3 runs 12 residues. The V end lost 3 bases, the J end lost 7 bases, and 7 bases lay between the germline ends. The germline CDR1 and CDR2 sequences are MNHEY and SMNVEV (reference sequence). CDR3 in amino acids: CASSFRGQPQHF. In DNA form, the CDR3 reads TGTGCCAGCAGTTTCAGAGGACAGCCCCAGCATTTT.

The chain employs TRBV6-5 and TRBJ1-1, with TRBD1 as a possible D gene (6 bases). V lost 2 bases, J lost 0 bases, and 13 bases lay in between. Germline lookup yields CDR1 MNHEY and CDR2 SVGAGI. The CDR3 spans 16 residues. The CDR3 protein is CASSYQPGEVNTEAFF. DNA of the CDR3: TGTGCCAGCAGTTACCAACCAGGGGAGGTGAACACTGAAGCTTTCTTT.

This clone was picked up one time. CDR3 bases: TGTGCCAGCAGTCGAACAGGGGGGGGCTACACCTTC. Its protein is CASSRTGGGYTF. The chain couples TRBV28 to TRBJ1-2; 8 nucleotides align to TRBD1. CDR1 is MDHEN and CDR2 is SYDVKM in the germline V gene. The V gene end was trimmed by 5 bases and the J gene end by 8 bases; junction bases not matched to a gene: 4. The CDR3 has 12 amino acids.

The chain uses TRBV5-1 and TRBJ1-1; D is possibly TRBD1 (5 bases). The CDR3 contains 15 residues. CDR1 is SGHRS and CDR2 is YFSETQ in the germline V gene. V lost 2 bases, J lost 4 bases, and 15 bases lay in between. The DNA of the CDR3 is TGCGCCAGCAGCTTCCCTCTGGGGGGTGGCACTGAAGCTTTCTTT. Translation: CASSFPLGGGTEAFF.

The rearrangement uses TRBV14 and TRBJ2-3; D is uncertain. Germline V gene sequence: CDR1 SGHDN, CDR2 FVKESK. With 1 base removed from V and 2 bases from J, the gap between germline ends came to 16 bases. CDR3 length equals 17 residues. The CDR3 DNA is TGTGCCAGCAGCCAAGCCCTCCGAAGTGACTCCACAGATACGCAGTATTTT. This translates into CASSQALRSDSTDTQYF.

CDR3 nucleotide sequence: TGTGCCACCGCCCGACAGGGAGGTGCCACCGGGGAGCTGTTTTTT. The encoded protein is CATARQGGATGELFF. This chain joins TRBV10-3 and TRBJ2-2; tentative D call: TRBD1 (7 bases). Looked up from germline, CDR1 is ENHRY and CDR2 is SYGVKD. With 10 bases removed from V and 4 bases from J, the gap between germline ends came to 19 bases. The CDR3 sequence is 15 residues long.

V and J are TRBV5-5 and TRBJ1-4, with TRBD1 matching 7 bases. CDR1 and CDR2 from the germline V gene are SGHKS and YYEKEE (reference sequence). The length of the CDR3 is 15 residues. The trim removed 4 bases at V and 7 bases at J, leaving 10 bases unmatched. CDR3 sequence: CASSLPQGVGEKLFF. CDR3 coding DNA: TGTGCCAGCAGCCTACCCCAGGGGGTCGGTGAAAAACTGTTTTTT.

This clone was recorded only once. The chain has TRBV28 and TRBJ1-2; tentatively, D is TRBD1 (5 bases). The germline V gene has CDR1 MDHEN and CDR2 SYDVKM. Trimming took 6 bases from V and 10 from J, leaving 18 bases between them. The CDR3 loop spans 13 amino acids. The CDR3 DNA sequence: TGTGCCAGCAGGGGGGACCCGCGGACGGTCTACACCTTC. Its translation: CASRGDPRTVYTF.

The chain has TRBV7-3 and TRBJ1-6, with no clear D. This CDR3 comprises 14 residues. Per the germline V gene, CDR1 is SGHTA and CDR2 is FQGTGA. V lost 2 bases, J lost 7 bases, and 9 bases lay in between. The CDR3 sequence is CASSLDWVNSPLHF. CDR3 nucleotides: TGTGCCAGCAGCTTAGATTGGGTGAATTCACCCCTCCACTTT. The entire variable domain, with the rest obtained from reference TRBV7-3 and TRBJ1-6, is as follows: GAGVSQTPSNKVTEKGKYVELRCDPISGHTALYWYRQSLGQGPEFLIYFQGTGAADDSGLPNDRFFAVRPEGSVSTLKIQRTERGDSAVYLCASSLDWVNSPLHFGNGTRLTVT.